Shown below are 5 T cell receptor beta chains from a single sample sequenced in a study of cytomegalovirus exposure and HLA in healthy donors. The PCR employed 60 Vbeta primers together with 13 Jbeta primers. Method: immunoSEQ multiplex PCR; TCRdb's copy keeps in-frame clones and lacks some. This table lists about 200,000 clones. What was sequenced was PBMCs. These receptors all come from a girl aged 2 to 10 in good health and CMV-seropositive.

The chain has TRBV28 and TRBJ1-5; 11 bases match TRBD1. The CDR3 covers 15 residues. Per germline, CDR1 MDHEN and CDR2 SYDVKM. With 6 bases clipped from V and 9 bases from J, the junction kept 10 bases outside the gene matches. The DNA for the CDR3 is TGTGCCAGCAGGAAACCGGGACAGGGGGTTCTGCCCCAGCATTTT. This encodes CASRKPGQGVLPQHF.

The chain has TRBV11-1 and TRBJ2-7, with 9 positions matching TRBD2. The CDR3 extends over 12 amino acids. The germline V gene encodes CDR1 SGHAT and CDR2 FQDESV (reference sequence). V was pared by 5 bases and J by 5 bases, with 1 base of the junction left unmatched. In DNA form, the CDR3 reads TGTGCCAGCAGCGGCGGGGGGGACGAGCAGTACTTC. Amino acid sequence: CASSGGGDEQYF. Full variable domain (rest looked up from reference TRBV11-1 and TRBJ2-7): EAEVAQSPRYKITEKSQAVAFWCDPISGHATLYWYRQILGQGPELLVQFQDESVVDDSQLPKDRFSAERLKGVDSTLKIQPAELGDSAMYLCASSGGGDEQYFGPGTRLTVT.

The chain carries TRBV2 and TRBJ2-7; D gene unclear. Germline V CDR1 and CDR2: SNHLY, FYNNEI. There are 14 residues in the CDR3. Trimming cost V 7 bases and J 2 bases, with 15 bases left between them. The CDR3 reads CASTPEVAAYEQYF. The CDR3 DNA is TGTGCCAGCACCCCTGAGGTGGCGGCCTACGAGCAGTACTTC.

J is TRBJ2-3 and V is TRBV5-4, with TRBD2 identical over 7 bases. V lost 1 base, J lost 0 bases, and 5 bases stayed unmatched. The CDR3 has 16 amino acids. Germline CDR1 reads SGHNT; CDR2 reads YYREEE (reference sequence). The CDR3 region has the DNA TGTGCCAGCAGCTTGACCGGAGCGGGGAGCACAGATACGCAGTATTTT. It is translated as CASSLTGAGSTDTQYF.

J is TRBJ2-1 and V is TRBV18; weak D call: TRBD1 (6 bases). Between the trimmed V and J ends, which lost 5 bases and 8 bases, there was a span of 13 bases. The CDR3 length is 13 residues. Germline V gives CDR1 KGHSH, CDR2 LQKENI. CDR3 amino acids: CASSARQVDEQFF. Here the CDR3 DNA reads TGTGCCAGCTCAGCAAGACAGGTCGATGAGCAGTTCTTC.